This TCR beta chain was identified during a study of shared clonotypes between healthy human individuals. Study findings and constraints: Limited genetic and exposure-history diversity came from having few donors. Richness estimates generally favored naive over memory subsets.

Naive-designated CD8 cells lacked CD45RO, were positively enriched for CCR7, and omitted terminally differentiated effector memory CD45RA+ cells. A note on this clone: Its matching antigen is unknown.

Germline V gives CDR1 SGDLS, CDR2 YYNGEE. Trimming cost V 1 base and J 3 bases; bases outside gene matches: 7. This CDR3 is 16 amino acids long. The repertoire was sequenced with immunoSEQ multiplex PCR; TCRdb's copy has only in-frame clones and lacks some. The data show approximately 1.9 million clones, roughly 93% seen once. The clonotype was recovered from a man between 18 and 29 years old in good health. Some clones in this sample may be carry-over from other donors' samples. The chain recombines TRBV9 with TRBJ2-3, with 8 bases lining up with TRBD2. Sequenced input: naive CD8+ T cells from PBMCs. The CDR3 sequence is CASSVWETSVTDTQYF. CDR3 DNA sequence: TGTGCCAGCAGCGTATGGGAGACTAGCGTAACAGATACGCAGTATTTT.